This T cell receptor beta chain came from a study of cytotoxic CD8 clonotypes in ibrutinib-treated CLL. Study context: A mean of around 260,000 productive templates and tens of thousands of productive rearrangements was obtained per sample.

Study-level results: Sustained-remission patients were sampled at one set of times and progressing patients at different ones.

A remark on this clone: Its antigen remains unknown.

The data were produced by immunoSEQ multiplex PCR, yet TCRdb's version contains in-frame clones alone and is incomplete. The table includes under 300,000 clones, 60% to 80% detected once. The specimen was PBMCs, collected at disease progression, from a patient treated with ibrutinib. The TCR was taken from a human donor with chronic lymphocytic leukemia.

Here the CDR3 DNA reads TGTGCCAGCAGCTTTCGAGAGCGGGGGCCCAGTCGGGATACGCAGTATTTT. Protein product: CASSFRERGPSRDTQYF. The chain recombines TRBV5-4 with TRBJ2-3; 8 nucleotides agree with TRBD2. The CDR3 contains 17 residues. Germline V gives CDR1 SGHNT, CDR2 YYREEE (reference sequence). J gave up 6 bases and V 2 bases, and 14 bases lay outside the gene matches.